This record covers a single TCR beta chain. The clone's antigen remains unknown. No base quality values were provided; no much bigger clone lies one nucleotide off. This entry is derived from a study of blood T cell repertoires in COVID-19 (TCRdb year 2020). For the wider study: Samples covering the acute and convalescent phases of COVID-19 were provided by collaborators in the United States, Italy and Spain. The repertoires were made available in a free public database intended to serve as a resource for research on the immune response to SARS-CoV-2. The samples were drawn from the first 160 participants of the ongoing ImmuneRACE study and from 950 to 1,500 subjects provided by 6 global collaborators. HLA class I and class II types, where available, came from metadata supplied by the sample provider rather than from assay-based typing. Subjects who had been exposed to COVID-19, were actively infected with it, or had recovered from it provided the deeply sampled blood TCRbeta repertoires that made up the dataset. A de-identified subject ID, COVID-19 status, age in years and sex were almost always included in the sample metadata. The material from the prospective study consisted of cDNA or gDNA derived from T cells, B-cell-depleted T cells, or PBMCs. Beyond this particular receptor, the publication reports: The quantity of clinical and demographic metadata differed by source and by participant and was supplied without curation.

Whole blood was collected in K2EDTA tubes by collaborating institutions according to the institutions' own protocols. For TCRbeta analysis, collaborators shipped samples as frozen whole blood, isolated PBMCs, or DNA extracted from either of those sample types. Germline trimming amounts to 5 bases on V and 8 bases on J, with 7 as the count of junction bases outside the gene matches. Looking up the germline V gene (reference sequence) yields CDR1 SEHNR and CDR2 FQNEAQ. Including the terminal cysteine and phenylalanine, the CDR3 comprises 15 residues. The retained sequence is limited to the CDR3, 45 bases, with the frame set at the first base. The immunoSEQ Assay, a bias-controlled multiplex PCR, was used to amplify TCRbeta CDR3 regions from genomic DNA. Per the authors' processing: The number of nucleated cells in each sample was estimated by amplification of reference gene primers within the assay. To quantify the absolute abundance of each unique TCRbeta CDR3 rearrangement, sequence reads were collapsed and filtered. For each sample, productive Simpson clonality was calculated as the square root of Simpson's diversity index over productive rearrangements. TCRdb limited this immuneACCESS table to in-frame rearrangements with V and J called. A share of clones is missing; checked studies link under half to unresolved V genes, and the rest is unexplained. V, J and clone size reflect that table, while D and trimming were determined from the DNA. The sample table contains a few hundred thousand clones; only one count was recorded for about nine tenths of them. The ten largest clones add up to roughly 4.1% of the sample.

The chain employs TRBV7-9 and TRBJ1-4; TRBD1 lines up with 11 middle nucleotides. The sample taken for sequencing was peripheral blood. The TCR originated in a man aged 50 to 60 with acute or convalescent COVID-19. The CDR3 region reads CASSPGQGAAEKLFF. The nucleotide sequence reads TGTGCCAGCAGCCCCGGACAGGGGGCGGCAGAAAAACTGTTTTTT. With the portions outside the CDR3 filled from the reference TRBV7-9 and TRBJ1-4 genes, the complete variable region becomes DTGVSQNPRHKITKRGQNVTFRCDPISEHNRLYWYRQTLGQGPEFLTYFQNEAQLEKSRLLSDRFSAERPKGSFSTLEIQRTEQGDSAMYLCASSPGQGAAEKLFFGSGTQLSVL.